The T cell receptor (beta chain) under discussion was sequenced for a study of T-cell memory formation after mild COVID-19. Whole-study context: Largely, TCR clusters stayed within a single donor.

Via MiXCR, TCRdb re-called the 5' RACE reads, giving one row per CDR3 protein. Of around 300,000 distinct CDR3 sequences listed, roughly an eighth are singletons. This clonotype came up a few times. This CDR3 is built from 14 residues. The germline V gene has CDR1 SGHRS and CDR2 YFSETQ. The V end was cut by 7 bases, the J end by 0 bases, with 10 bases between. Sequenced input: PBMCs or a T cell subset sorted from them (not recorded which). V usage is TRBV5-1 and J usage is TRBJ2-2; tentatively, D is TRBD2 (5 bases). The receptor's source is a man aged 18 to 35 who had mild COVID-19 (a few samples of this study predate the infection). Cell type and time point are not known. The CDR3 nucleotides read TGCGCCAGCCGGGGAGTAGCGAACACCGGGGAGCTGTTTTTT. Translated, it gives CASRGVANTGELFF.